This TCR beta chain came from a study of shared clonotypes between healthy human individuals. Looking at the study overall: Each donor's CD8 memory used one plate, CD8 naive two, each CD4 subset three.

About this clone itself: Antigen specificity is unknown. A read error may produce the germline difference seen at one junction end.

The naive CD8 fraction comprised CD45RO-negative cells positively selected for CCR7 and excluded terminally differentiated effector memory CD45RA+ cells. In the original workflow: ImmunoSEQ only sent back junction sequences with no quality scores, so filtering was done differently. Assay: immunoSEQ multiplex PCR; the TCRdb copy retains only in-frame clones and omits some. The DNA gave D and trimming, while V, J and clone size come from that table. The sample has hundreds of thousands of clones, approximately 95% seen once. Study-level results: Across subsets, estimated richness was generally greater for naive than for memory populations.

The CDR3 is made up of 16 amino acids. Germline assignment: CDR1 SNHLY and CDR2 FYNNEI. The TCR was taken from a woman aged 25 to 39 in good health. The chain carries TRBV2 and TRBJ2-7; 9 positions match TRBD1. Specimen: naive CD8+ T cells sorted from blood. The CDR3 loop reads CASLAEGQGAFYGQYF. CDR3 sequence (DNA): TGTGCCAGCCTAGCGGAGGGACAGGGTGCTTTCTACGGGCAGTACTTC.